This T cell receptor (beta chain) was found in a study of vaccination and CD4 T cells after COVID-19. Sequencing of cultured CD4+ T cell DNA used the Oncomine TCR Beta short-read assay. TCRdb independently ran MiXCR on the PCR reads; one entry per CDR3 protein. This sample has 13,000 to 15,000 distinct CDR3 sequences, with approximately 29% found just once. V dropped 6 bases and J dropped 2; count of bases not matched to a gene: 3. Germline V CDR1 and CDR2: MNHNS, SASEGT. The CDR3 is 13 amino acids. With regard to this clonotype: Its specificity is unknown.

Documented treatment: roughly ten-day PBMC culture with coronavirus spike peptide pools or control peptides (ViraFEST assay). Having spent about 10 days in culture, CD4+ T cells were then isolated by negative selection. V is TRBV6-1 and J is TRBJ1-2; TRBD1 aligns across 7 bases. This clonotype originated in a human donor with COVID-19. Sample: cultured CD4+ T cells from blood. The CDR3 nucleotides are TGTGCCAGCAGCCCGGGACAGAACTATGGCTACACCTTC. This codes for CASSPGQNYGYTF.